The following is a TCR beta chain sequence with its context. Its specificity is unknown. Looked up from germline, CDR1 is LNHDA and CDR2 is SQIVND (reference sequence). CDR3 length equals 11 residues. The germline V and J ends were trimmed by 7 bases and 7 bases, with 8 bases remaining between them. The data belong to a study of immune cell composition in non-small cell lung cancer. Regarding the study as a whole: About four fifths of squamous and 30% to 35% of adenocarcinoma cases had tumour-associated clones >0.5%.

Normal lung was taken at the farthest possible site, at least 3 cm from tumour. Sequenced by immunoSEQ multiplex PCR; TCRdb stores in-frame clones only, minus some. The sample holds 2,000 to 2,500 clones, roughly four fifths seen once. The TCR was taken from a human donor with non-small cell lung cancer. The chain couples TRBV19 to TRBJ1-5; D is undetermined. The material sequenced was non-adjacent lung tissue. The CDR3 here is CASTKSQPQHF. CDR3 nucleotides: TGTGCCAGTACCAAGAGCCAGCCCCAGCATTTT.